The rows below give T cell receptor beta chains drawn from one sample of a study of blood T cells in healthy people across ages. Via MiXCR, TCRdb re-called the 5' RACE reads, giving one row per CDR3 protein. The profile covers 1 million to 1.2 million distinct CDR3 sequences, with roughly two fifths appearing a single time and about 12% taken by the ten largest. Sequencing used blood. Receptors originate from a man between 18 and 35 years old in good health. Both conserved end residues are part of each CDR3. The D gene is left open where the match is weak. Size tells how often a clone was seen (once, few, many) or the class of an expanded clone, and some rows leave it out.

v_call,d_call,cdr3_length,j_call,clone_size,cdr3_aa,cdr3_nt
TRBV21-1,NA,17,TRBJ2-7,few,CARISLRRGPTPYEQYF,TGTGCCAGAATCTCCCTTAGACGAGGACCCACCCCATACGAGCAGTACTTC
TRBV4-2,NA,15,TRBJ2-3,NA,CASSQGVTGADTQYF,TGTGCCAGCAGCCAAGGGGTAACTGGAGCAGATACGCAGTATTTT
TRBV12-3/TRBV12-4,TRBD1,14,TRBJ1-4,NA,CASSQRQGGEKLFF,TGTGCCAGCAGTCAGAGACAGGGTGGCGAAAAACTGTTTTTT
TRBV10-3,TRBD2,14,TRBJ2-5,few,CAISDSGGGQTQYF,TGTGCCATCAGTGATTCAGGCGGGGGGCAGACCCAGTACTTC
TRBV7-8,TRBD1,16,TRBJ2-1,few,CASSPWTGPSYNEQFF,TGTGCCAGCAGCCCGTGGACAGGCCCGTCCTACAATGAGCAGTTCTTC
TRBV6-5,TRBD1,15,TRBJ2-7,NA,CASSYAGQGLYEQYF,TGTGCCAGCAGTTACGCGGGACAGGGGTTGTACGAGCAGTACTTC
TRBV9,TRBD2,17,TRBJ2-7,NA,CASSDGGGESSYNEQYF,TGTGCCAGCAGCGATGGGGGGGGGGAAAGCTCCTACAATGAGCAGTACTTC
TRBV6-2/TRBV6-3,TRBD2,15,TRBJ2-5,NA,CASTNGLAGINEQYF,TGTGCCAGCACCAATGGACTAGCGGGTATCAATGAGCAGTACTTC
TRBV27,TRBD1,16,TRBJ2-3,NA,CATAARWTGAPDTQYF,TGTGCCACCGCAGCCCGTTGGACAGGGGCCCCAGATACGCAGTATTTT
TRBV7-2,TRBD2,13,TRBJ2-3,few,CASSSPGGDTQYF,TGTGCCAGCAGCTCGCCCGGGGGGGATACGCAGTATTTT
TRBV19,NA,15,TRBJ1-5,NA,CASSIRQGLRQPQNF,TGTGCCAGTAGTATTCGCCAGGGACTACGACAGCCCCAGAATTTT
TRBV5-1,TRBD1,17,TRBJ1-2,NA,CASTLRPPGQEEDGYTF,TGCGCCAGCACTTTGAGACCCCCCGGACAGGAGGAAGATGGCTACACCTTC
TRBV6-2/TRBV6-3,NA,14,TRBJ1-1,NA,CASSYGGDPGEAFF,TGTGCCAGCAGTTACGGGGGGGACCCCGGTGAAGCTTTCTTT
TRBV7-2,NA,15,TRBJ1-2,few,CASSLGVIENYGYTF,TGTGCCAGCAGCTTAGGAGTGATAGAGAACTATGGCTACACCTTC
TRBV14,NA,14,TRBJ2-3,few,CASSQEAKGGTQYF,TGTGCCAGCAGCCAAGAAGCGAAGGGAGGTACGCAGTATTTT
TRBV5-6,NA,17,TRBJ2-1,few,CASSLRRAGPRNNEQFF,TGTGCCAGCAGCTTGCGTCGGGCGGGGCCTAGAAATAATGAGCAGTTCTTC
TRBV6-5,NA,13,TRBJ1-2,few,CASSYGAGQGYTF,TGTGCCAGCAGTTATGGGGCTGGTCAAGGCTACACCTTC
TRBV9,TRBD2,16,TRBJ2-2,NA,CASSVAGGLSTGELFF,TGTGCCAGCAGCGTAGCGGGGGGGCTAAGCACCGGGGAGCTGTTTTTT
TRBV7-2,NA,14,TRBJ1-2,NA,CANSLPTPNYGYTF,TGTGCCAACAGCCTACCGACACCTAACTATGGCTACACCTTC
TRBV7-2,TRBD1,15,TRBJ1-2,NA,CASSLDRRGAYGYTF,TGTGCCAGCAGCTTAGATCGCAGGGGGGCCTATGGCTACACCTTC
TRBV12-3/TRBV12-4,NA,16,TRBJ1-2,few,CASSLGGTRFNYGYTF,TGTGCCAGCAGTTTAGGAGGGACAAGATTTAACTATGGCTACACCTTC
TRBV7-3,NA,15,TRBJ2-1,NA,CASSLTAELYNEQFF,TGTGCCAGCAGCTTAACAGCGGAACTATACAATGAGCAGTTCTTC
TRBV12-3/TRBV12-4,TRBD1,11,TRBJ2-1,many,CASSFGTDQFF,TGTGCCAGCAGTTTCGGGACAGACCAGTTCTTC
TRBV6-5,NA,15,TRBJ1-1,NA,CASSYGARTNTEAFF,TGTGCCAGCAGTTACGGGGCGCGAACGAACACTGAAGCTTTCTTT
TRBV4-1,NA,14,TRBJ2-4,few,CASSQDTSGGEQYF,TGCGCCAGCAGCCAGGATACGTCCGGGGGAGAGCAGTACTTC
TRBV20-1,NA,15,TRBJ1-6,NA,CSARETGSYNSPLHF,TGCAGTGCTAGGGAAACGGGCTCCTATAATTCACCCCTCCACTTT
TRBV20-1,TRBD1,14,TRBJ1-1,NA,CSASRDSENTEAFF,TGCAGTGCTAGCCGGGACAGTGAGAACACTGAAGCTTTCTTT
TRBV20-1,NA,13,TRBJ1-4,once,CSARVARHEKLFF,TGCAGTGCTAGAGTGGCCCGGCATGAAAAACTGTTTTTT
TRBV4-2,NA,15,TRBJ2-3,many,CASSQDKRRTDTQYF,TGTGCCAGCAGCCAAGATAAGAGGCGCACAGATACGCAGTATTTT
TRBV5-5,NA,13,TRBJ2-7,NA,CAGSLLGSYEQYF,TGTGCCGGCAGCTTACTGGGGTCCTACGAGCAGTACTTC
TRBV5-1,TRBD1,16,TRBJ2-4,NA,CASSSGDRVAKNIQYF,TGCGCCAGCAGCTCAGGGGACAGGGTGGCCAAAAACATTCAGTACTTC
TRBV29-1,NA,16,TRBJ2-3,NA,CSVVAFRGKNTDTQYF,TGCAGCGTTGTTGCGTTCCGGGGCAAAAACACAGATACGCAGTATTTT